A single sample gave rise to the 18 T cell receptor beta chains below, sequenced in a study of graft-versus-host responses after intestinal transplantation. TCRdb's table, derived via immunoSEQ multiplex PCR, lists solely in-frame clones and lacks some. The table records 55,000 to 85,000 clones, about 90% of them present only once. Antigens for these TCRs are unknown. Sequencing used unstimulated CD8+ T cells sorted from spleen or lymph node cells, obtained before intestinal transplant. Source of these receptors: a human donor who received an intestinal transplant.

V gene TRBV29-1 combines with J gene TRBJ2-1, with TRBD1 identical over 11 bases. V shed 7 bases and J 7 bases; nucleotides not matched to a gene: 9. CDR3 length: 14 residues. CDR1 SQVTM and CDR2 ANQGSEA come from the germline V gene. The CDR3 coding sequence is TGCAGCGCCTCACTCGGACAGGGGGCTAATGAGCAGTTCTTC. Translating it yields CSASLGQGANEQFF.

The chain has TRBV6-6 and TRBJ2-3; the D gene is possibly TRBD2 (5 bases). V lost 6 bases, J lost 2 bases, and 15 bases lay in between. The germline gives CDR1 MNHNY, CDR2 SVGAGI (reference sequence). This CDR3 has 15 residues. CDR3 sequence (DNA): TGTGCCAGCAGCCGGTTTGGGGAGATCACAGATACGCAGTATTTT. This encodes CASSRFGEITDTQYF.

This sequence joins TRBV5-1 and TRBJ2-5; D gene unclear. In germline, CDR1 is SGHRS, CDR2 YFSETQ. Trimming shortened V by 2 bases and J by 0 bases, and 11 bases separated the two germline ends. This CDR3 is built from 15 residues. For the CDR3, the DNA is TGCGCCAGCAGCTTCCCGGAGAACAACCAAGAGACCCAGTACTTC. The encoded protein is CASSFPENNQETQYF. The full variable domain, with the rest looked up from reference TRBV5-1 and TRBJ2-5, is KAGVTQTPRYLIKTRGQQVTLSCSPISGHRSVSWYQQTPGQGLQFLFEYFSETQRNKGNFPGRFSGRQFSNSRSEMNVSTLELGDSALYLCASSFPENNQETQYFGPGTRLLVL.

The chain couples TRBV9 to TRBJ1-2, with D uncertain. Germline loops: CDR1 SGDLS, CDR2 YYNGEE. Trimming took 3 bases from V and 4 from J, leaving 7 bases between them. CDR3 length equals 12 residues. The DNA of the CDR3 is TGTGCCAGCAGCGCCTACCCCTATGGCTACACCTTC. Protein: CASSAYPYGYTF.

The rearrangement uses TRBV13 and TRBJ1-1; 11 bases align to TRBD1. Trimming removed 4 bases from V and 4 bases from J; junction bases left unmatched: 5. The CDR3 is 15 residues long. CDR1 PRHDT and CDR2 FYEKMQ come from the germline V gene (reference sequence). CDR3 bases: TGTGCCAGCAGCTCCCGGGACAGGGGGGCCACTGAAGCTTTCTTT. Its protein is CASSSRDRGATEAFF.

The chain links TRBV7-2 to TRBJ1-1, with D possibly being TRBD1 (5 bases). Trimming left V 4 bases short and J 2 bases short, with 14 bases between. Germline V gene sequence: CDR1 SGHTA, CDR2 FQGNSA. This CDR3 region has 15 residues. CDR3 nucleotides: TGTGCCAGCAGCTCGCAGGGTGGAAGTAACACTGAAGCTTTCTTT. As protein: CASSSQGGSNTEAFF.

V and J are TRBV6-1 and TRBJ2-7, with 10 nucleotides matching TRBD2. Germline trimming cut 4 bases from V and 4 bases from J; bases unmatched to any gene: 16. The germline V gene has CDR1 MNHNS and CDR2 SASEGT. The CDR3 totals 18 residues. The CDR3 DNA is TGTGCCAGCAGTGCTGTCGGGATAGCGGGAGGAAGAAGGTACGAGCAGTACTTC. Its protein product is CASSAVGIAGGRRYEQYF.

V and J are TRBV4-1 and TRBJ2-2; no firm D call. The CDR3 is 15 residues long. The ends were cut back, 2 bases at V and 6 bases at J, with 13 bases in the middle. From germline, CDR1 is MGHRA and CDR2 YSYEKL. This CDR3 is CASSQSRHEPGELFF. Here the CDR3 DNA reads TGCGCCAGCAGCCAATCGCGTCACGAACCCGGGGAGCTGTTTTTT.

This clone has just one count. The genes are TRBV6-4 and TRBJ1-5, with D tentatively TRBD1 (6 bases). The CDR3 has 13 residues. Trimming removed 6 bases from V and 3 bases from J, with 9 bases in between. Germline V CDR1 and CDR2: MRHNA, SNTAGT. DNA for the CDR3: TGTGCCAGCAGCCAGGGACACAATCAGCCCCAGCATTTT. Its protein is CASSQGHNQPQHF.

The chain joins TRBV28 to TRBJ2-3, with 7 bases that match TRBD1. The ends lost 6 bases at V and 5 bases at J; junction bases unmatched: 8. The CDR3 covers 14 residues. Germline CDR1 reads MDHEN; CDR2 reads SYDVKM. The CDR3: CASRPTGAGDTQYF. As DNA, the CDR3 is TGTGCCAGCAGGCCTACAGGGGCTGGAGATACGCAGTATTTT. The complete variable domain, with remaining parts taken from reference TRBV28 and TRBJ2-3, reads DVKVTQSSRYLVKRTGEKVFLECVQDMDHENMFWYRQDPGLGLRLIYFSYDVKMKEKGDIPEGYSVSREKKERFSLILESASTNQTSMYLCASRPTGAGDTQYFGPGTRLTVL.

The chain links TRBV6-5 to TRBJ1-1, with D possibly being TRBD1 (5 bases). The CDR3 runs 15 residues. Germline V CDR1 and CDR2: MNHEY, SVGAGI. V lost 0 bases and J lost 6, with 14 bases in between. The CDR3, as DNA: TGTGCCAGCAGTTACTCGAAGGCAGGGCTCCCTGAAGCTTTCTTT. Translated, it gives CASSYSKAGLPEAFF.

The chain recombines TRBV7-9 with TRBJ1-2; 7 nucleotides line up with TRBD1. Germline CDR1 is SEHNR and CDR2 is FQNEAQ (reference sequence). The V segment lost 1 base and the J segment 8 bases; nucleotides outside the gene matches: 7. The CDR3 has 14 residues. This CDR3 is CASSLGQGLKGYTF. The CDR3 DNA reads TGTGCCAGCAGCTTAGGACAGGGTTTGAAAGGCTACACCTTC.

This clone was found once. V and J are TRBV11-2 and TRBJ2-7, with D perhaps matching TRBD2 (7 bases). The CDR3 has 15 amino acids. The germline V gene has CDR1 SGHAT and CDR2 FQNNGV. V lost 0 bases, J lost 7 bases, and 16 bases lay in between. CDR3 DNA: TGTGCCAGCAGCTTAGAAGGCAGGGAGGGGGGTGAGCAGTACTTC. Residues: CASSLEGREGGEQYF.

The rearrangement joins TRBV2 to TRBJ1-6; D is uncertain. The germline gives CDR1 SNHLY, CDR2 FYNNEI. CDR3 size: 14 residues. V shed 0 bases and J shed 7 bases, with 7 bases lying between them. CDR3 amino acids: CASSEARENSPLHF. The CDR3 region has the DNA TGTGCCAGCAGTGAAGCGCGGGAGAATTCACCCCTCCACTTT.

This chain connects TRBV29-1 to TRBJ2-3, with 8 bases aligning to TRBD2. CDR3 size: 16 residues. Per germline, CDR1 SQVTM and CDR2 ANQGSEA. Unmatched junction bases numbered 11, after V lost 4 bases and J lost 2 bases. The CDR3 loop reads CSVVGDFGGATDTQYF. The CDR3 bases are TGCAGCGTTGTCGGTGACTTCGGGGGGGCCACAGATACGCAGTATTTT.

The gene calls are TRBV13 and TRBJ1-3, with 9 bases matching TRBD1. The CDR3 extends over 17 amino acids. Germline V CDR1 and CDR2: PRHDT, FYEKMQ (reference sequence). With V trimmed by 6 bases and J by 1 base, 10 bases remained unmatched. CDR3 bases: TGTGCCAGCAGGTCTGGACAGGGGAGGAAATCTGGAAACACCATATATTTT. This codes for CASRSGQGRKSGNTIYF. Full variable domain (outside the CDR3, taken from reference TRBV13 and TRBJ1-3): AAGVIQSPRHLIKEKRETATLKCYPIPRHDTVYWYQQGPGQDPQFLISFYEKMQSDKGSIPDRFSAQQFSDYHSELNMSSLELGDSALYFCASRSGQGRKSGNTIYFGEGSWLTVV.

The chain employs TRBV4-1 and TRBJ2-1; 8 bases align to TRBD1. Looked up from germline, CDR1 is MGHRA and CDR2 is YSYEKL. Trimming at V came to 4 bases and at J to 4 bases, leaving 3 bases not matched to a gene. CDR3 size: 14 residues. CDR3: CASSRQGIYNEQFF. In nucleotides, the CDR3 is TGCGCCAGCAGCCGACAGGGGATATACAATGAGCAGTTCTTC.

The chain links TRBV9 to TRBJ1-5, with D maybe TRBD1 (5 bases). The length of the CDR3 is 14 residues. Trimming removed 0 bases at V and 8 bases at J, with 12 bases between. Germline values: CDR1 SGDLS, CDR2 YYNGEE. CDR3: CASSVAGGTEPQHF. CDR3 nucleotide sequence: TGTGCCAGCAGCGTAGCTGGAGGGACGGAGCCCCAGCATTTT.